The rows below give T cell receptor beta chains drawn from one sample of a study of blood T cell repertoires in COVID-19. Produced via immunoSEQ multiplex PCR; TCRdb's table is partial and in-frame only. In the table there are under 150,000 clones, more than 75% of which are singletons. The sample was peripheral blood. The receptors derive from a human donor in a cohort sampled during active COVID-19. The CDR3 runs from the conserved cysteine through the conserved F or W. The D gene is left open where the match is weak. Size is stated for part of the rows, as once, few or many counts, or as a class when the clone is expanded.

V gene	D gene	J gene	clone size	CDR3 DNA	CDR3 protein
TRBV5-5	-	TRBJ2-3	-	TGTGCCAGCAGCTGGGCATCTGATACGCAGTATTTT	CASSWASDTQYF
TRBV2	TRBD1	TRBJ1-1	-	TGTGCCAGCAGTGATCGGGACAGAAACACTGAAGCTTTCTTT	CASSDRDRNTEAFF
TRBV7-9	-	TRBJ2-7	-	TGTGCCAGCAGCTTTAGCAGCTACGAGCAGTACTTC	CASSFSSYEQYF
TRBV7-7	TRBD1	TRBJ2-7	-	TGTGCTAGCAGCCCAGGACAGGGGACCTACGAGCAGTACTTC	CASSPGQGTYEQYF
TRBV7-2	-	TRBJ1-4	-	TGTGCCAGCAGCCCCACAGGGAGATCTAATGAAAAACTGTTTTTT	CASSPTGRSNEKLFF
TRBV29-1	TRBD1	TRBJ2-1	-	TGCAGCGATACTAACAGGGGCGATCACAATGAGCAGTTCTTC	CSDTNRGDHNEQFF
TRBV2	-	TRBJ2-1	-	TGTGCCAGCAGTGAACTAAGCTCCTACAATGAGCAGTTCTTC	CASSELSSYNEQFF
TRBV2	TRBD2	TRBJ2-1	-	TGTGCCATAAAAAAGCGGGAGGGCTCTTTTTCCTACAATGAGCAGTTCTTC	CAIKKREGSFSYNEQFF
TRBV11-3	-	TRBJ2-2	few	TGTGCCAGCAGCCGGAGAGACACCGGGGAGCTGTTTTTT	CASSRRDTGELFF
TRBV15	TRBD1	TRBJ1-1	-	TGTGCCACCAGCAGACCCCGGGACAGTGAAGCTTTCTTT	CATSRPRDSEAFF
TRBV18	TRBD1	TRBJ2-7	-	TGTGCCAGCTCCTTTTTCAGCCAGGGGGCGGGCGAGCAGTACTTC	CASSFFSQGAGEQYF
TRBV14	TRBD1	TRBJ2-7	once	TGTGCCAGCAGCCAAGTTCGGACAGGGCCTTCCTACGAGCAGTACTTC	CASSQVRTGPSYEQYF
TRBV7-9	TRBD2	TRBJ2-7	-	TGTGCCAGCAGTCCCTTAGCGGGAGGTGTCTCCTACGAGCAGTACTTC	CASSPLAGGVSYEQYF
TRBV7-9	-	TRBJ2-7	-	TGTGCCAGCAGCTCAAACAGGGACTCCTACGAGCAGTACTTC	CASSSNRDSYEQYF
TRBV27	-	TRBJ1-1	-	TGTGCCAGCTATAGAGGTCTAAACGCTTTCTTT	CASYRGLNAFF
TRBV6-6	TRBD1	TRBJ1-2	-	TGTGCCAGCAGTTACTCCGGACAGGCCTATGGCTACACCTTC	CASSYSGQAYGYTF
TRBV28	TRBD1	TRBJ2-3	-	TGTGCCAGCAGTCTGGAGGACAGGATCACAGATACGCAGTATTTT	CASSLEDRITDTQYF
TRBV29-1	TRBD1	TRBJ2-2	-	TGCAGCGCCAAGGCCGGGACAGGGAACACCGGGGAGCTGTTTTTT	CSAKAGTGNTGELFF
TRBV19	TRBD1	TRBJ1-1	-	TGTGCCAGCTCAATAGTAGGAGGGGGCGAAGCTTTCTTT	CASSIVGGGEAFF
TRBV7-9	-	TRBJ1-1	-	TGTGCCAGCAGCTTAGTGGCCGCGGTAGATATGAACACTGAAGCTTTCTTT	CASSLVAAVDMNTEAFF
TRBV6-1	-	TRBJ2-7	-	TGTGCCAGCAGACACTTAAGCGGGCCCTCGGGCGAGCAGTACTTC	CASRHLSGPSGEQYF
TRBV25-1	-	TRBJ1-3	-	TGTGCCAGCAGTGGGCTAAGTGGACACTCGATCTCTGGAAACACCATATATTTT	CASSGLSGHSISGNTIYF
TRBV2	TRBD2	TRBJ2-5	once	TGTGCCAGCAGTGAAGGGGGACTAGCGGGAGGCCAAGAGACCCAGTACTTC	CASSEGGLAGGQETQYF
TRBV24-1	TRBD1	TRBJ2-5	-	TGTGCCACCAGTGACTGGACAGGGGATGGAGAGACCCAGTACTTC	CATSDWTGDGETQYF
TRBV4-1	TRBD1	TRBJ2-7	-	TGCGCCAGCAGCCGGGGACAGGGTTTAGACGAGCAGTACTTC	CASSRGQGLDEQYF
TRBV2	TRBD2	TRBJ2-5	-	TGTGCCAGCAATCTAGCGGGGCTAAGCCAAGAGACCCAGTACTTC	CASNLAGLSQETQYF
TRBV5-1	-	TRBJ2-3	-	TGCGCCAGCAGCAAGGGGTACCAGGCAGATACGCAGTATTTT	CASSKGYQADTQYF
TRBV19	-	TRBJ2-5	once	TGTGCCAGTAGTTGGACACCCCAAGAGACCCAGTACTTC	CASSWTPQETQYF
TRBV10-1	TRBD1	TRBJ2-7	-	TGCGCCACCTCGACAGGGGGTGCGGACGAGCAGTACTTC	CATSTGGADEQYF
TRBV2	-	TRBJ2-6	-	TGTGCCAGCAGCGCCCCCGGACAGCTACCCTCTGGGGCCAACGTCCTGACTTTC	CASSAPGQLPSGANVLTF
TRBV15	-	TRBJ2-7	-	TGTGCCACCAGCAGAGTGGGTGACAGAACCTACGAGCAGTACTTC	CATSRVGDRTYEQYF
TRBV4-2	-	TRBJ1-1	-	TGTGCCCTCCTCGGGGGATCCCTGGGCCCGGCTGAAGCTTTCTTT	CALLGGSLGPAEAFF
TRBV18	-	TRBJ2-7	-	TGTGCCAGCTCAACCCCGGACAGATACGAGCAGTACTTC	CASSTPDRYEQYF
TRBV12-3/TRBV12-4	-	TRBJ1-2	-	TGTGCCAGCAGTTTAGCACAGTATGGCTACACCTTC	CASSLAQYGYTF
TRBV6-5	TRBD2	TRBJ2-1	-	TGTGCCAGCAAACAGGGACTAGCGAATTACAATGAGCAGTTCTTC	CASKQGLANYNEQFF
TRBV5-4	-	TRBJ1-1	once	TGTGCCAGCAGCTCCGGAGAGGTCCTGGAAGCTTTCTTT	CASSSGEVLEAFF
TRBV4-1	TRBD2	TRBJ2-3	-	TGCGCCAGCAGCCTATACCCCGCGGGGGGGCCTTCGGGCACAGATACGCAGTATTTT	CASSLYPAGGPSGTDTQYF
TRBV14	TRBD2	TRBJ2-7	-	TGTGCCAGCAGCCGATCAACTAGCGGGAGTAAGTACGAGCAGTACTTC	CASSRSTSGSKYEQYF
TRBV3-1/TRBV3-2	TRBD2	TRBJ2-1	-	TGTGCCAGCAGCCAAAGGACTAGCGGGGCAGACAATGAGCAGTTCTTC	CASSQRTSGADNEQFF
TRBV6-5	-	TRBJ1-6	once	TGTGCCAGCGCGGACACCTCCTTCTCACCCCTCCACTTT	CASADTSFSPLHF
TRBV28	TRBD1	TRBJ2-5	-	TGTGCCAGCGGTTACCGGGACAGGGGATCGGGGACCCAGTACTTC	CASGYRDRGSGTQYF
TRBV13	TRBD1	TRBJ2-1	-	TGTGCCAGCAGCCTAGTGGACAGGGTGGCTCGTGGGAGCACCTACAATGAGCAGTTCTTC	CASSLVDRVARGSTYNEQFF
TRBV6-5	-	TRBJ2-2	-	TGTGCCAGCAGTCGCCCGACAGGGAACACCGGGGAGCTGTTTTTT	CASSRPTGNTGELFF
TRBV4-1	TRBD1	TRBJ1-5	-	TGCGCCAGCAGCCAAGCCCCACAGGGGATGGTACAGCCCCAGCATTTT	CASSQAPQGMVQPQHF
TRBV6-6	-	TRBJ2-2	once	TGTGCCAGCAGCGCCGGGACACTGAACACCGGGGAGCTGTTTTTT	CASSAGTLNTGELFF
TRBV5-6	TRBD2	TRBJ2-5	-	TGTGCCAGCAGCGCGGCTAGCGGGGACCAAGAGACCCAGTACTTC	CASSAASGDQETQYF
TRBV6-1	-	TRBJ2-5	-	TGTGCCAGCAGTGAAGCGAGATTGGCCTGGCGGCCTCCGCAAGAGACCCAGTACTTC	CASSEARLAWRPPQETQYF
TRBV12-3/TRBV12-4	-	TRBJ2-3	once	TGTGCCAGCAGAAACGGGTGGTTAGATACGCAGTATTTT	CASRNGWLDTQYF
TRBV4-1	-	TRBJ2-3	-	TGCGCCAGCAGCCAAGAAAGAGGGGGTGTCTCAGATACGCAGTATTTT	CASSQERGGVSDTQYF
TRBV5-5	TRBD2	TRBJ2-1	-	TGTGCCAGCAGCCCGACCCCGGGGGGGCTATACAATGAGCAGTTCTTC	CASSPTPGGLYNEQFF
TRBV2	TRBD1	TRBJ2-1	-	TGTGCCAGCAGCTGGGACAGGGGCAATGAGCAGTTCTTC	CASSWDRGNEQFF
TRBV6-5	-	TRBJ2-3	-	TGTGCCAGCAGTTACGCGGGGTATAGCACAGATACGCAGTATTTT	CASSYAGYSTDTQYF
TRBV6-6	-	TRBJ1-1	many	TGTGCCAGCAGTCGACCGACAGCCCCTGGGAACACTGAAGCTTTCTTT	CASSRPTAPGNTEAFF